This TCR beta chain was obtained from a study of control samples from healthy donors and cancer patients. Data came from immunoSEQ multiplex PCR; TCRdb stores just in-frame clones and leaves some out. This table has about 71,000 clones, around nine tenths appearing once. Per the germline V gene, CDR1 is LGHNT and CDR2 is FRNRAP. V was cut by 4 bases and J by 2 bases, with 15 bases left in between. The CDR3 runs 16 residues. V is TRBV12-5 and J is TRBJ1-5; TRBD1 is a possible D gene (6 bases). The sequencing sample was made of PBMCs. This receptor was taken from a man aged 55 to 69 with lung cancer. The CDR3 is CASGSGALVGNQPQHF. The CDR3 coding sequence is TGTGCTAGTGGTTCGGGGGCCCTCGTTGGCAATCAGCCCCAGCATTTT.